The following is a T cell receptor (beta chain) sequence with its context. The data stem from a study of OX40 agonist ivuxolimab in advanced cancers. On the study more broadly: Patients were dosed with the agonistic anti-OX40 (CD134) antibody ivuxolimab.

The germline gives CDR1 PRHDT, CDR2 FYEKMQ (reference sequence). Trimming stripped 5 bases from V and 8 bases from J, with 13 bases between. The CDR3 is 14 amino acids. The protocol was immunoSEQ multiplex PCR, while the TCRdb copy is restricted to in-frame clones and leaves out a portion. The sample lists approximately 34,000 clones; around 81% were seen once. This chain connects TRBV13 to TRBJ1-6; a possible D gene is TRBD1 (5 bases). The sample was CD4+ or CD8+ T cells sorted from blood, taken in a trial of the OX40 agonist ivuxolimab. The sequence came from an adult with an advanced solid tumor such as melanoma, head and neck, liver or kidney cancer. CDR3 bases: TGTGCCAGCAGCCGCCGGGACGGCTATTCACCCCTCCACTTT. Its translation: CASSRRDGYSPLHF.